The 9 T cell receptor beta chains below come from one sample, sequenced in a study of T cells in Graves' hyperthyroidism and ophthalmopathy. There were TCR beta CDR3 regions amplified from RNA transcripts. The HTBI primer set was used in a first-round RT-PCR of the TCR CDR3. TCRdb redid the calling of the multiplex PCR reads with MiXCR, one entry per CDR3 protein. Here the sample spans more than 500,000 distinct CDR3 sequences, approximately 14% being singletons. The sequenced material came from blood. Source of these receptors: a woman in her forties with Graves' hyperthyroidism.

The table lists this clonotype with a few counts. No conserved phenylalanine or tryptophan is present at the end of the CDR3, so a read error is the likely explanation. This chain links TRBV12-3 or TRBV12-4 with TRBJ1-5; unclear D gene. The CDR3 totals 13 residues. Trimming removed 0 bases from V and 4 bases from J, with 4 bases in between. This CDR3 is CASSLAGNQPQHL. The DNA for the CDR3 is TGTGCCAGCAGTTTAGCCGGAAATCAGCCCCAGCATCTT.

The chain has TRBV6-1 and TRBJ1-1, with D perhaps TRBD1 (5 bases). This CDR3 has 14 residues. Germline lookup yields CDR1 MNHNS and CDR2 SASEGT. Trimming left V 5 bases short and J 4 bases short, with 14 bases between. The CDR3 DNA follows: TGTGCCAGCAGTAAACCCAGGGTGACCACTGAAGCTTTCTTT. It is translated as CASSKPRVTTEAFF.

This clonotype was seen ten or more times. The chain is built from TRBV12-3 or TRBV12-4 and TRBJ1-2; weak D call: TRBD1 (5 bases). The CDR3 is 14 residues long. The germline V and J ends were trimmed by 6 bases and 0 bases, with 11 bases remaining between them. The CDR3 here is CASRRGGSNYGYTF. The CDR3 nucleotides read TGTGCCAGCAGGCGGGGGGGTTCTAACTATGGCTACACCTTC.

This clonotype was seen many times. CDR3 residues: CASSPRQAPETQYF. CDR3 nucleotide sequence: TGTGCCAGCTCACCACGACAGGCCCCAGAGACCCAGTACTTC. The chain carries TRBV18 and TRBJ2-5; weak D call: TRBD1 (6 bases). The CDR3 contains 14 residues. Trimming pared 1 base from V and 4 bases from J, leaving 10 bases between. The germline V gene encodes CDR1 KGHSH and CDR2 LQKENI.

About this clonotype itself: Since a much larger clone is just one base distant, this may be a read error. The gene calls are TRBV2 and TRBJ2-2; weak D call: TRBD2 (6 bases). Germline values: CDR1 SNHLY, CDR2 FYNNEI. This CDR3 region has 14 residues. CDR3 nucleotides: TGTGCCGGCAGCCCCCGACTAGTTTCCGGGGAGCTGTTTTTT. This gives the protein CAGSPRLVSGELFF.

This clonotype was recorded many times. J is TRBJ1-2 and V is TRBV7-3; TRBD1 might be the D (5 bases). The V gene lost 5 bases and the J gene lost 7 bases, with 17 bases spanning the gap. The CDR3 is made up of 14 amino acids. Germline values: CDR1 SGHTA, CDR2 FQGTGA. Here the CDR3 reads CASSPGGTTGGYTF. DNA for the CDR3: TGTGCCAGCAGCCCCGGGGGGACCACGGGTGGCTACACCTTC.

This clonotype has more than one count but fewer than ten. As DNA, the CDR3 is TGTGCCAGCAGCTTATGGGGGCCCGACACCGGGGAGCTGTTTTTT. Its translation is CASSLWGPDTGELFF. This chain joins TRBV7-2 and TRBJ2-2; weak D call: TRBD1 (6 bases). Trimming removed 2 bases from V and 3 bases from J, with 10 bases in between. The germline CDR1 and CDR2 sequences are SGHTA and FQGNSA. This CDR3 spans 15 amino acids.

The rearrangement links TRBV20-1 to TRBJ1-2; possibly TRBD1 for D (5 bases). With 6 bases removed from V and 2 bases from J, the gap between germline ends came to 13 bases. Germline V gene lookup returns CDR1 DFQATT and CDR2 SNEGSKA (reference sequence). CDR3 length equals 13 residues. Here the CDR3 reads CSASGDRNYGYTF. CDR3 sequence (DNA): TGCAGTGCCTCCGGCGACAGAAACTATGGCTACACCTTC.

This clonotype was detected only a few times. The chain combines TRBV6-2 or TRBV6-3 with TRBJ2-7; TRBD1 matches at 9 bases. This CDR3 spans 15 amino acids. J was trimmed by 4 bases and V by 5 bases; bases with no gene match: 9. CDR1 is MNHEY, CDR2 SVGEGT, per germline. The CDR3 bases are TGTGCCAGCAGTGACGGACAGGGGAATAGGTACGAGCAGTACTTC. This translates into CASSDGQGNRYEQYF.